The next 12 T cell receptor beta chains were all read from a single sample in a study of T cells in Graves' hyperthyroidism and ophthalmopathy. Amplified TCR beta CDR3 regions derived from RNA transcripts. TCR CDR3 underwent first-round RT-PCR with the HTBI primer set. TCRdb re-analysed the multiplex PCR reads in MiXCR, keeping a single row per CDR3 protein. The table lists 500,000 to 650,000 distinct CDR3 sequences, about 15% of them singletons. Sequenced input: blood. The receptors were gathered from a woman in her thirties or forties with Graves' hyperthyroidism.

This chain uses TRBV20-1 with TRBJ2-3; D gene ambiguous. Germline V gene data show CDR1 as DFQATT and CDR2 as SNEGSKA (reference sequence). CDR3 length: 12 residues. V gave up 3 bases and J gave up 0 bases, with 4 bases separating them. The CDR3 loop reads CSARVSTDTQYF. CDR3 nucleotide sequence: TGCAGTGCTAGGGTTAGCACAGATACGCAGTATTTT.

This clonotype was found many times. CDR3 DNA sequence: TGTGCCAGCAGGGAAAGGACAGACAAAAACATTCAGTACTTC. Its protein is CASRERTDKNIQYF. The V gene is TRBV6-1, the J gene TRBJ2-4, with a possible D match to TRBD1 (6 bases). Trimming left V 6 bases short and J 3 bases short, with 12 bases between. This CDR3 region has 14 residues. The germline V gene has CDR1 MNHNS and CDR2 SASEGT.

The chain combines TRBV28 with TRBJ1-3; D unresolved. The CDR3 totals 14 residues. Trimming left V 7 bases short and J 3 bases short, with 13 bases between. Germline V gives CDR1 MDHEN, CDR2 SYDVKM. CDR3 amino acids: CASTQERNGNTIYF. In DNA, the CDR3 is TGTGCCAGCACCCAGGAGAGAAATGGAAACACCATATATTTT.

A few counts support this clonotype. This chain links TRBV15 with TRBJ2-7; D is undetermined. The CDR3 is made up of 13 amino acids. Germline CDR1 LNHNV, CDR2 YYDKDF (reference sequence). The V end was cut by 4 bases, the J end by 6 bases, with 13 bases between. As DNA, the CDR3 is TGTGCCACCAGCATAAGCGAGTTACGCGAGCAGTACTTC. Its protein is CATSISELREQYF.

This clonotype has ten or more counts. This chain links TRBV24-1 with TRBJ1-1; TRBD1 might be the D (6 bases). This CDR3 is built from 15 residues. Germline V CDR1 and CDR2: KGHDR, SFDVKD. V lost 2 bases to trimming and J lost 4 bases, with 13 bases between them. The CDR3 nucleotides read TGTGCCACCAGTGATTCTCAGGGGAGAGGCACTGAAGCTTTCTTT. It yields the protein CATSDSQGRGTEAFF.

This clonotype was recorded at least ten times. The rearrangement links TRBV28 to TRBJ2-1; no clear D. Germline lookup yields CDR1 MDHEN and CDR2 SYDVKM. With 3 bases removed from V and 4 bases from J, the gap between germline ends came to 7 bases. The CDR3 loop spans 13 amino acids. The CDR3 sequence: CASSFEAYNEQFF. The CDR3 DNA follows: TGTGCCAGCAGTTTCGAGGCTTACAATGAGCAGTTCTTC.

At least ten counts were recorded for this clonotype. The rearrangement joins TRBV2 to TRBJ2-3; a possible D gene is TRBD2 (5 bases). The CDR3 is 13 amino acids. V was cut by 7 bases and J by 7 bases, with 15 bases left in between. Germline CDR1 reads SNHLY; CDR2 reads FYNNEI. The chain's CDR3 is CASTGRAKNTQYF. In nucleotides, the CDR3 is TGTGCCAGCACCGGGCGGGCGAAGAATACGCAGTATTTT. Drawing the rest from reference TRBV2 and TRBJ2-3, the complete variable domain is EPEVTQTPSHQVTQMGQEVILRCVPISNHLYFYWYRQILGQKVEFLVSFYNNEISEKSEIFDDQFSVERPDGSNFTLKIRSTKLEDSAMYFCASTGRAKNTQYFGPGTRLTVL.

This clonotype was observed at least ten times. The rearrangement links TRBV2 to TRBJ2-2; no clear D. The CDR3 has 14 residues. CDR1 and CDR2 from the germline V gene are SNHLY and FYNNEI. Deletions cut 2 bases from V and 5 bases from J, with 9 bases between. DNA of the CDR3: TGTGCCAGCAGTGAATGGAAGGGAACCGGGGAGCTGTTTTTT. Its translation is CASSEWKGTGELFF.

This clonotype was found many times. This chain connects TRBV20-1 to TRBJ1-5; D not resolved. This CDR3 is built from 13 residues. Germline V gene lookup returns CDR1 DFQATT and CDR2 SNEGSKA (reference sequence). V was cut by 1 base and J by 2 bases, with 6 bases left in between. The CDR3 DNA reads TGCAGTGCTAGAGGGGGTCGCAATCAGCCCCAGCATTTT. Protein: CSARGGRNQPQHF.

This clonotype was counted many times. This chain connects TRBV13 to TRBJ2-7; TRBD1 is a possible D gene (5 bases). CDR3 length equals 14 residues. The germline V gene encodes CDR1 PRHDT and CDR2 FYEKMQ (reference sequence). The V and J ends lost 1 base and 2 bases respectively, with 9 bases between them. For the CDR3, the DNA is TGTGCCAGCAGCTTAGTAGGCAGGGCCTACGAGCAGTACTTC. This translates into CASSLVGRAYEQYF.

This clonotype was recorded many times. This CDR3 reads CASSYGLAGVDEQYF. In DNA, the CDR3 is TGTGCCAGCAGTTACGGGCTAGCGGGAGTGGACGAGCAGTACTTC. The chain has TRBV6-5 and TRBJ2-7, with 10 bases aligning to TRBD2. The CDR3 is 15 residues long. The germline V gene has CDR1 MNHEY and CDR2 SVGAGI. V dropped 2 bases and J dropped 5; count of bases not matched to a gene: 6.

This clonotype was observed at least ten times. This chain connects TRBV10-3 to TRBJ2-7, with 8 bases aligning to TRBD1. CDR1 and CDR2 from the germline V gene are ENHRY and SYGVKD. Unmatched junction bases numbered 3, after V lost 6 bases and J lost 2 bases. The CDR3 runs to 13 residues. CDR3 nucleotide sequence: TGTGCCATCAGGGACAGGGTCCCCTACGAGCAGTACTTC. Protein sequence: CAIRDRVPYEQYF.